The source of this T cell receptor (beta chain) is a study of shared clonotypes between healthy human individuals. Deletions cut 5 bases from V and 4 bases from J, with 3 bases between. Germline lookup yields CDR1 SQVTM and CDR2 ANQGSEA. This CDR3 contains 10 residues. Naive CD8 cells lacked CD45RO and underwent positive selection for CCR7, leaving out terminally differentiated effector memory CD45RA+ cells. Clones were sequenced by immunoSEQ multiplex PCR, and TCRdb holds only the in-frame ones, with some missing. The table has approximately 1.9 million clones, 85% to 95% seen once. Sequences were obtained from naive CD8+ T cells from PBMCs. This clonotype was obtained from a man between 18 and 29 years old in good health. Some clones in this sample may be carry-over from other donors' samples. The chain joins TRBV29-1 to TRBJ1-3; D gene unclear. CDR3 sequence: CSVLGNTIYF. For the CDR3, the DNA is TGCAGCGTTCTGGGAAACACCATATATTTT.